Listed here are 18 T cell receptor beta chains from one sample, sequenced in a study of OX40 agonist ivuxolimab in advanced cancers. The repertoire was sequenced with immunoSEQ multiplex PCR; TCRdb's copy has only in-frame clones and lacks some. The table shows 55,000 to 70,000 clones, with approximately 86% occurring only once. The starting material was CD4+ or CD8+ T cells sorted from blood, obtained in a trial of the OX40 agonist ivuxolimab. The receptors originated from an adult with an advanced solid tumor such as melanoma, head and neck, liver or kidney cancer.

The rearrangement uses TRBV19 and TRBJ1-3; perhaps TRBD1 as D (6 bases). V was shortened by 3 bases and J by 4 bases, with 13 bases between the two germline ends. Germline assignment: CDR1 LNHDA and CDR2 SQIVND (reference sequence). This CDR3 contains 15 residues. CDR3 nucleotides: TGTGCCAGTAGTATGAGGGGGAAGTACGGAAACACCATATATTTT. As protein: CASSMRGKYGNTIYF.

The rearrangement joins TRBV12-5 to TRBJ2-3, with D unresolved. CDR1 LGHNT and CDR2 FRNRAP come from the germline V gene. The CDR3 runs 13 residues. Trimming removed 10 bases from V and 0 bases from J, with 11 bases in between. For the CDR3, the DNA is TGTGCTACCTCGCCTCTTAGCACAGATACGCAGTATTTT. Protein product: CATSPLSTDTQYF. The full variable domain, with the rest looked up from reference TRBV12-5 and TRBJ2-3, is DARVTQTPRHKVTEMGQEVTMRCQPILGHNTVFWYRQTMMQGLELLAYFRNRAPLDDSGMPKDRFSAEMPDATLATLKIQPSEPRDSAVYFCATSPLSTDTQYFGPGTRLTVL.

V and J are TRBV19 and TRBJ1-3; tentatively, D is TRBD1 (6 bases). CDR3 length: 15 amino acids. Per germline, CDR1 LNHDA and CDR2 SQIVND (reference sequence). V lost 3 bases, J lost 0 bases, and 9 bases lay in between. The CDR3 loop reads CASSIGDISGNTIYF. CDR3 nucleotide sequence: TGTGCCAGTAGTATCGGGGACATCTCTGGAAACACCATATATTTT.

The CDR3: CASRGVSTDTQYF. The CDR3 DNA sequence: TGTGCCAGCCGGGGAGTAAGCACAGATACGCAGTATTTT. The genes are TRBV27 and TRBJ2-3; the D gene is possibly TRBD2 (5 bases). V lost 8 bases and J 0 bases, leaving 9 bases between the germline ends. The CDR3 extends over 13 amino acids. Germline CDR1 and CDR2: MNHEY and SMNVEV (reference sequence).

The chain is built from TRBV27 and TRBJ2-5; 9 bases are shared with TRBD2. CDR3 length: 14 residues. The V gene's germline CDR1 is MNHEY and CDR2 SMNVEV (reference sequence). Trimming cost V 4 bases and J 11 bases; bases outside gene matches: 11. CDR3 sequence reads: CASSSGTSFTEQYF. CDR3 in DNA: TGTGCCAGCAGTTCCGGGACTAGCTTCACGGAGCAGTACTTC.

The CDR3 sequence: CASSVALGGTDTQYF. The DNA for the CDR3 is TGTGCCAGCAGCGTAGCTCTGGGAGGCACAGATACGCAGTATTTT. This chain connects TRBV9 to TRBJ2-3; tentative D call: TRBD2 (5 bases). Per germline, CDR1 SGDLS and CDR2 YYNGEE. Trimming shortened V by 0 bases and J by 1 base, and 9 bases separated the two germline ends. This CDR3 has 15 amino acids.

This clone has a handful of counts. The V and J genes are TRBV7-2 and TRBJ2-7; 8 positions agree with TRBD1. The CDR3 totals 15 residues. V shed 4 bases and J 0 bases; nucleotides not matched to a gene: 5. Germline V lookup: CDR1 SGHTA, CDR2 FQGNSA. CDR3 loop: CASSYWTGSSYEQYF. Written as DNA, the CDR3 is TGTGCCAGCAGCTACTGGACAGGGAGCTCCTACGAGCAGTACTTC.

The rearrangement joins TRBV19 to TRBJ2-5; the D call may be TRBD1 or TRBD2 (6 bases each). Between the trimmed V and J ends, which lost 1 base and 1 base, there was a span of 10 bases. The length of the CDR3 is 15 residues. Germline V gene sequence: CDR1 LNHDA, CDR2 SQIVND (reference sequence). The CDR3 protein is CASSIAGGGQETQYF. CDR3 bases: TGTGCCAGTAGTATAGCCGGAGGGGGCCAAGAGACCCAGTACTTC.

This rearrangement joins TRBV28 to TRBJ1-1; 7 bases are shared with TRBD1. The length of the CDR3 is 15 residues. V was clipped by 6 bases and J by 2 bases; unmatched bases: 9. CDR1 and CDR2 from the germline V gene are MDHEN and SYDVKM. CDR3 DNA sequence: TGTGCCAGCAGGGGGGTGGGACAGATTAACACTGAAGCTTTCTTT. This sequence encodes CASRGVGQINTEAFF.

The CDR3 DNA follows: TGTGCCAGCAGCGAATCGGACGGATTGAACACTGAAGCTTTCTTT. Translating gives CASSESDGLNTEAFF. V usage is TRBV11-3 and J usage is TRBJ1-1; D call uncertain. Germline assignment: CDR1 SGHNT and CDR2 YENEEA. CDR3 size: 15 residues. V was pared by 5 bases and J by 0 bases, with 13 bases between.

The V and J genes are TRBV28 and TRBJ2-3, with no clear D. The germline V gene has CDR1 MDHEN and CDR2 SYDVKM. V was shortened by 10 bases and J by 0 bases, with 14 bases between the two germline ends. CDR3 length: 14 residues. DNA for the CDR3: TGTGCCACCAAACGACTCACTAGCACAGATACGCAGTATTTT. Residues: CATKRLTSTDTQYF.

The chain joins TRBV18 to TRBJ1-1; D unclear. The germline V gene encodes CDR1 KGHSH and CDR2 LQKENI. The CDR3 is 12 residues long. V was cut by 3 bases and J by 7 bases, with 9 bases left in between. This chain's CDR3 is CASSPVLDEAFF. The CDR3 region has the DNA TGTGCCAGCTCACCTGTATTGGATGAAGCTTTCTTT.

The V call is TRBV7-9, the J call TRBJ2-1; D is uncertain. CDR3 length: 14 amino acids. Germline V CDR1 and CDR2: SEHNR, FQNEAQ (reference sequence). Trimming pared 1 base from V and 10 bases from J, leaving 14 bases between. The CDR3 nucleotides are TGTGCCAGCAGCTTAGGGTTTAGGAGCGAGGAGCAGTTCTTC. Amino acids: CASSLGFRSEEQFF.

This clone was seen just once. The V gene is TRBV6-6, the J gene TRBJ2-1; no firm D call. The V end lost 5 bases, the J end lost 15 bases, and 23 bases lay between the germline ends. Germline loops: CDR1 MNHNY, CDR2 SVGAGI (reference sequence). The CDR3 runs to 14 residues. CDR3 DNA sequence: TGTGCCAGCAGTAAGCATCAGCCTAGAGATCCAGTGTTCTTC. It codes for CASSKHQPRDPVFF.

The CDR3 coding sequence is TGTGCCTGGAGTGCAGAGCCGACAGCGAACACTGAAGCTTTCTTT. Residues: CAWSAEPTANTEAFF. The chain uses TRBV30 and TRBJ1-1, with a possible D match to TRBD1 (5 bases). CDR3 length: 15 amino acids. CDR1 and CDR2 from the germline V gene are GTSNPN and SVGIG (reference sequence). The germline V and J ends were trimmed by 1 base and 1 base, with 13 bases remaining between them.

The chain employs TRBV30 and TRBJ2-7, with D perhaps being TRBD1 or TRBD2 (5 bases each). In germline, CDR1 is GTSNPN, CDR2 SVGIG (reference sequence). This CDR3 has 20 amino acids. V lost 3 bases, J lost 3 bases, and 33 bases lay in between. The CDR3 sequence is CAWSHYKPGRGLGPLYEQYF. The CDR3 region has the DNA TGTGCCTGGAGCCATTACAAACCGGGACGAGGTCTGGGTCCCCTCTACGAGCAGTACTTC.

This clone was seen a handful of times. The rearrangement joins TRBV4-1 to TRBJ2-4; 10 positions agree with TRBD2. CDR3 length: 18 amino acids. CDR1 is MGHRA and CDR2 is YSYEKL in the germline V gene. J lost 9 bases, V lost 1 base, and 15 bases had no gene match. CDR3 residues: CASSQVPLGSGRARIQYF. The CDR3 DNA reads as TGCGCCAGCAGCCAAGTTCCCCTAGGGAGCGGGAGGGCCCGCATTCAGTACTTC.

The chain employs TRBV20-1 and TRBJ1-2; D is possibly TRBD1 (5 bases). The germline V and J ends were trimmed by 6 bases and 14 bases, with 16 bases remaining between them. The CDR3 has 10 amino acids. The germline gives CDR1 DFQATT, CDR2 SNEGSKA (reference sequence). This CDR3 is CSAPPPGGTF. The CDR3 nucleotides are TGCAGTGCCCCTCCACCGGGGGGGACCTTC.